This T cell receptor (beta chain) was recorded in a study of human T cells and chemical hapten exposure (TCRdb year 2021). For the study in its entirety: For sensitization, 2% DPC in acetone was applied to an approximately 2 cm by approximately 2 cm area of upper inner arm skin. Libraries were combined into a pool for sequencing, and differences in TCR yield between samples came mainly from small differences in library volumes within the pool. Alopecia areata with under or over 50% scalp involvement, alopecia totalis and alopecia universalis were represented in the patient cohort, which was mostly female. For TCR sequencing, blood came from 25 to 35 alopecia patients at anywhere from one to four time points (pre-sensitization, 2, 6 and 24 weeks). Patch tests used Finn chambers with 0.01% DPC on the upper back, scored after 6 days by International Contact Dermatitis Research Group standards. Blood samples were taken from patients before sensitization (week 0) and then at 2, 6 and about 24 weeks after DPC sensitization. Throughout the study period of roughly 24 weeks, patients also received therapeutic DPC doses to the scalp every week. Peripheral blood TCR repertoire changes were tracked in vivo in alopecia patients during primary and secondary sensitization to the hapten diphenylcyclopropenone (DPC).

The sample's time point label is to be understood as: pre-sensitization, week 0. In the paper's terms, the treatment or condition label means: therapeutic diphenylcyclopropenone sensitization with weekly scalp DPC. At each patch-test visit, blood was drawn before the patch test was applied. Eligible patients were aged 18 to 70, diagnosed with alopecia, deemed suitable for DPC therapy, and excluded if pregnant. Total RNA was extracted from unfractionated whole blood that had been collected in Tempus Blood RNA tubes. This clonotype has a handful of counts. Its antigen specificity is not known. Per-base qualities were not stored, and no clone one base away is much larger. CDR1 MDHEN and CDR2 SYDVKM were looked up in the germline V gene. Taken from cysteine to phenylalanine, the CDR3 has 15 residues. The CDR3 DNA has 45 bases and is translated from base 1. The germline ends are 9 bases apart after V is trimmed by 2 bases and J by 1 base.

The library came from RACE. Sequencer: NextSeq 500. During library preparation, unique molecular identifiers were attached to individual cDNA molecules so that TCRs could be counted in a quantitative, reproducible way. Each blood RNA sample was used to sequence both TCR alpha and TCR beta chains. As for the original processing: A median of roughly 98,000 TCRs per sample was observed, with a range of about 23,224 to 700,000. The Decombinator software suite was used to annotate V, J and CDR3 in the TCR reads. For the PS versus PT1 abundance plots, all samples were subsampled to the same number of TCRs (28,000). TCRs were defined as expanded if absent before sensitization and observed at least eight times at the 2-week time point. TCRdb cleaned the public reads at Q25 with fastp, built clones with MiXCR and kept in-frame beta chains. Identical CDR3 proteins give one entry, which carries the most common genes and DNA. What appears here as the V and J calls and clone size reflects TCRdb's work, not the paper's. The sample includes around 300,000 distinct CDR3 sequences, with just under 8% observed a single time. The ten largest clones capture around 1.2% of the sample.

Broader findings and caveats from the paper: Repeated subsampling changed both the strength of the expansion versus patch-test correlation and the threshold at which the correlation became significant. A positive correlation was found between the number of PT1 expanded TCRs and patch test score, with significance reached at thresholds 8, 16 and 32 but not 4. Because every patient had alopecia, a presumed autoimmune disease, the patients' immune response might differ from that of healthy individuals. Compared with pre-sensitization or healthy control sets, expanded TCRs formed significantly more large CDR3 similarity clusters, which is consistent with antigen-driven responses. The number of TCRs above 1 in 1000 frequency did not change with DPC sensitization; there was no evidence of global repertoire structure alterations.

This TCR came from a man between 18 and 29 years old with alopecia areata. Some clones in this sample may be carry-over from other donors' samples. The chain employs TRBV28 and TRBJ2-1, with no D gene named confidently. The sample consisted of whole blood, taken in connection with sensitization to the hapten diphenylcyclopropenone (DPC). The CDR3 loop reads CASSLRTDSYNEQFF. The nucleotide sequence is TGTGCCAGCAGTTTACGCACTGATTCCTACAATGAGCAGTTCTTC.